This TCR beta chain was identified during a study of blood T cell repertoires in COVID-19. This CDR3 is built from 16 residues. Germline CDR1 is ENHRY and CDR2 is SYGVKD. V was clipped by 2 bases and J by 3 bases; unmatched bases: 4. Libraries were prepared by immunoSEQ multiplex PCR; TCRdb keeps only in-frame clonotypes and omits some of them. The profile covers about 120,000 clones, with 80% to 90% appearing a single time and approximately 2.3% taken by the ten largest. The sequence derives from a woman aged 45-65 years with acute or convalescent COVID-19. The specimen sequenced was peripheral blood. The J gene is TRBJ2-3, the V gene TRBV10-3; 11 bases map to TRBD2. The CDR3 reads CAISEEIAGGTDTQYF. In DNA form, the CDR3 reads TGTGCCATCAGTGAGGAAATAGCGGGGGGGACAGATACGCAGTATTTT.